The 17 T cell receptor beta chains given below trace back to one sample, sequenced in a study of graft-versus-host responses after intestinal transplantation. What these receptors recognize is not known. Using immunoSEQ multiplex PCR, the repertoire was profiled, and TCRdb retains in-frame clones only, with some absent. The data show about 100,000 clones, roughly 89% seen once. The starting material was unstimulated CD4+ T cells sorted from spleen or lymph node cells, obtained before transplant. All receptors derive from a human donor who was the organ donor for an intestinal transplant.

This chain joins TRBV19 and TRBJ2-2, with a weak D call TRBD2 (5 bases). V lost 5 bases, J lost 7 bases, and 11 bases lay in between. This CDR3 is built from 13 residues. CDR1 is LNHDA and CDR2 is SQIVND in the germline V gene (reference sequence). The CDR3 coding sequence is TGTGCCAGTAGTTCCTGGACTGGCGGGGAGCTGTTTTTT. Protein product: CASSSWTGGELFF.

V usage is TRBV28 and J usage is TRBJ2-4, with D hard to call. V lost 3 bases and J lost 3, with 6 bases in between. Germline V CDR1 and CDR2: MDHEN, SYDVKM. There are 13 residues in the CDR3. In DNA form, the CDR3 reads TGTGCCAGCAGTTTGGTAGTCAAAAACATTCAGTACTTC. Protein sequence: CASSLVVKNIQYF.

The gene calls are TRBV18 and TRBJ2-2, with D perhaps TRBD2 (6 bases). V shed 2 bases and J shed 0 bases, with 13 bases lying between them. The CDR3 has 17 residues. The V gene's germline CDR1 is KGHSH and CDR2 LQKENI. For the CDR3, the DNA is TGTGCCAGCTCACCAGCTGGGGGGACCTCGAACACCGGGGAGCTGTTTTTT. Its translation: CASSPAGGTSNTGELFF.

The rearrangement uses TRBV2 and TRBJ1-5; 7 bases agree with TRBD1. Trimming cost V 8 bases and J 6 bases; bases outside gene matches: 13. The CDR3 has 15 residues. The germline gives CDR1 SNHLY, CDR2 FYNNEI. CDR3 loop: CASRQFQGVGQPQHF. The CDR3 region has the DNA TGTGCCAGCCGCCAGTTTCAGGGGGTAGGTCAGCCCCAGCATTTT.

The chain combines TRBV9 with TRBJ1-6; D gene ambiguous. This CDR3 region has 13 residues. In germline, CDR1 is SGDLS, CDR2 YYNGEE. V was cut by 0 bases and J by 10 bases, with 8 bases left in between. The CDR3 bases are TGTGCCAGCAGCGTAGCACAGACATCACCCCTCCACTTT. This gives the protein CASSVAQTSPLHF.

The V call is TRBV5-1, the J call TRBJ1-1; 8 bases line up with TRBD1. This CDR3 has 14 residues. Trimming removed 1 base from V and 8 bases from J; junction bases left unmatched: 7. Germline V lookup: CDR1 SGHRS, CDR2 YFSETQ. The DNA of the CDR3 is TGCGCCAGCAGCTTGCTAGGTGGGACAGGCGAAGCTTTCTTT. This encodes CASSLLGGTGEAFF.

The chain combines TRBV6-5 with TRBJ2-5; possibly TRBD2 for D (5 bases). Trimming pared 10 bases from V and 5 bases from J, leaving 20 bases between. Germline values: CDR1 MNHEY, CDR2 SVGAGI. CDR3 length: 14 amino acids. This CDR3 reads CATRTVSVRETQYF. The CDR3, as DNA: TGTGCCACCCGGACCGTTAGCGTTCGGGAGACCCAGTACTTC.

The V call is TRBV9, the J call TRBJ2-2; 8 nucleotides align to TRBD2. J lost 4 bases, V lost 2 bases, and 10 bases had no gene match. The CDR3 totals 17 residues. Germline values: CDR1 SGDLS, CDR2 YYNGEE. CDR3 nucleotide sequence: TGTGCCAGCAGCGTCACCGCGGGGGGCCTGCGCACCGGGGAGCTGTTTTTT. As protein: CASSVTAGGLRTGELFF.

This clone was detected once. The chain combines TRBV11-2 with TRBJ2-7; D may be TRBD1 (5 bases). Germline assignment: CDR1 SGHAT and CDR2 FQNNGV. V dropped 4 bases and J dropped 4 bases, with 23 bases sitting between them. This CDR3 contains 17 residues. In nucleotides, the CDR3 is TGTGCCAGCAGCTATACGGTCGCAGGGTTGATTATTTACGAGCAGTACTTC. It is translated as CASSYTVAGLIIYEQYF.

This clone was seen only a few times. The chain links TRBV12-5 to TRBJ1-4; D may be TRBD1 (6 bases). Between the trimmed V and J ends, which lost 2 bases and 5 bases, there was a span of 12 bases. CDR1 is LGHNT and CDR2 is FRNRAP in the germline V gene. The CDR3 loop spans 15 amino acids. CDR3: CASGLWTAYNEKLFF. The DNA of the CDR3 is TGTGCTAGTGGTTTGTGGACAGCTTACAATGAAAAACTGTTTTTT.

This chain joins TRBV7-3 and TRBJ2-3, with D possibly TRBD1 on 5 matching bases. This CDR3 is built from 14 residues. The germline gives CDR1 SGHTA, CDR2 FQGTGA. V gave up 3 bases and J gave up 1 base, with 8 bases separating them. The CDR3 region has the DNA TGTGCCAGCAGCTTTTTAGGGGGCACAGATACGCAGTATTTT. Residues: CASSFLGGTDTQYF.

As to this clone: Other DNA variants within this sample encode the same CDR3. V and J are TRBV4-2 and TRBJ1-4; 9 bases map to TRBD1. The CDR3 has 14 amino acids. CDR1 is LGHNA, CDR2 YNFKEQ, per germline. The trim removed 4 bases at V and 11 bases at J, leaving 8 bases unmatched. CDR3 in DNA: TGTGCCAGCAGCCGGGACAGGGCTACAGGGAAACTGTTTTTT. Protein: CASSRDRATGKLFF.

This clone came up once. V is TRBV4-1 and J is TRBJ1-5, with TRBD1 matching over 7 bases. CDR1 is MGHRA, CDR2 YSYEKL, per germline. The CDR3 totals 16 residues. J gave up 3 bases and V 4 bases, and 9 bases lay outside the gene matches. CDR3 DNA sequence: TGCGCCAGCAGCCCCGGGGACAGACACTTCAATCAGCCCCAGCATTTT. This translates into CASSPGDRHFNQPQHF.

The chain combines TRBV6-4 with TRBJ1-2, with D perhaps matching TRBD1 (6 bases). This CDR3 contains 13 residues. CDR1 MRHNA and CDR2 SNTAGT come from the germline V gene. Trimming took 5 bases from V and 3 from J, leaving 10 bases between them. In nucleotides, the CDR3 is TGTGCCAGCAGTCGGGGGGCGGACTATGGCTACACCTTC. It specifies CASSRGADYGYTF.

V usage is TRBV7-3 and J usage is TRBJ1-1; perhaps TRBD1 as D (6 bases). With 6 bases removed from V and 3 bases from J, the gap between germline ends came to 14 bases. The germline CDR1 and CDR2 sequences are SGHTA and FQGTGA. The CDR3 loop spans 14 amino acids. The CDR3 bases are TGTGCCAGCAGATTACAGGGTAGGGACACTGAAGCTTTCTTT. Protein product: CASRLQGRDTEAFF. Combining the CDR3 with reference TRBV7-3 and TRBJ1-1 gives the whole variable domain GAGVSQTPSNKVTEKGKYVELRCDPISGHTALYWYRQSLGQGPEFLIYFQGTGAADDSGLPNDRFFAVRPEGSVSTLKIQRTERGDSAVYLCASRLQGRDTEAFFGQGTRLTVV.

This chain connects TRBV15 to TRBJ1-2, with a weak D call TRBD1 (6 bases). Trimming took 3 bases from V and 3 from J, leaving 14 bases between them. The CDR3 runs to 15 residues. The germline V gene has CDR1 LNHNV and CDR2 YYDKDF (reference sequence). The CDR3 spells CATSRLRPGDYGYTF. CDR3 DNA: TGTGCCACCAGCAGGCTCAGGCCAGGGGACTATGGCTACACCTTC.

The CDR3 DNA reads as TGTGCCAGCAGCTTGTGGGGGGGCCCCACCTACGAGCAGTACTTC. It specifies CASSLWGGPTYEQYF. The V call is TRBV11-2, the J call TRBJ2-7; D may be TRBD2 (7 bases). V was clipped by 3 bases and J by 2 bases, with 14 bases between them. CDR1 is SGHAT, CDR2 FQNNGV, per germline. The CDR3 extends over 15 amino acids.